This T cell receptor beta chain stems from a study of vaccination and CD4 T cells after COVID-19. The treatment here: roughly 11-day PBMC culture with coronavirus spike peptide pools or control peptides (ViraFEST assay). This CDR3 spans 16 amino acids. The ends lost 2 bases at V and 1 base at J; junction bases unmatched: 7. Germline CDR1 is DFQATT and CDR2 is SNEGSKA (reference sequence). Oncomine TCR Beta short-read sequencing was applied to DNA from cultured CD4+ T cells. Cultured CD4+ T cells were the source of extracted genomic DNA. Using its own MiXCR run on the PCR reads, TCRdb lists one record per CDR3 protein. The repertoire holds around 13,000 distinct CDR3 sequences, roughly 80% seen once, with roughly 7.7% in the top ten. The table lists this clonotype with a few counts. Antigen: not known.

The sequence came from a human donor who received a COVID-19 vaccine. The V and J genes are TRBV20-1 and TRBJ2-3; TRBD2 agrees at 9 bases. This specimen consisted of CD4+ T cells from blood, cultured in vitro, obtained after SARS-CoV-2 vaccination. The CDR3 reads CSARFSGGPGTDTQYF. DNA for the CDR3: TGCAGTGCTAGATTTAGCGGGGGCCCGGGCACAGATACGCAGTATTTT.